The 27 T cell receptor beta chains presented below share a single source sample, sequenced in a study of shared clonotypes between healthy human individuals. Selected positively for CCR7 and CD45RO-negative, naive CD8 cells excluded terminally differentiated effector memory CD45RA+ cells. The data were produced by immunoSEQ multiplex PCR, yet TCRdb's version contains in-frame clones alone and is incomplete. The table has under 2,000,000 clones, approximately 95% seen once. Sequencing was done on a sample of naive CD8+ T cells sorted from blood. The receptors were sampled from a man between 18 and 29 years old in good health.

On this clone: A junction boundary mismatches the germline segment, possibly from a read error. The chain couples TRBV7-7 to TRBJ2-7; TRBD1 or TRBD2 may be the D gene (5 bases each). The CDR3 loop spans 14 amino acids. The germline CDR1 and CDR2 sequences are SSHAT and FNYEAQ (reference sequence). This CDR3 is CASSLSRGSYEQYF. CDR3 bases: TGTGCTAGCAGCTTAAGTCGGGGCTCATACGAGCAGTACTTC.

The V gene is TRBV27, the J gene TRBJ1-6; TRBD1 is a possible D gene (5 bases). The V and J ends lost 6 bases and 8 bases respectively, with 14 bases between them. The CDR3 sequence is 14 residues long. CDR1 is MNHEY and CDR2 is SMNVEV in the germline V gene (reference sequence). As DNA, the CDR3 is TGTGCCAGCAGCCCCGGGACGAAGCATTCACCCCTCCACTTT. This gives the protein CASSPGTKHSPLHF.

The V call is TRBV11-3, the J call TRBJ2-1, with 10 positions matching TRBD2. The germline CDR1 and CDR2 sequences are SGHNT and YENEEA. J was trimmed by 4 bases and V by 2 bases; bases with no gene match: 11. The CDR3 runs 18 residues. CDR3 protein: CASSLNLAGVGGYNEQFF. In nucleotides, the CDR3 is TGTGCCAGCAGCTTAAATCTAGCGGGAGTAGGCGGGTACAATGAGCAGTTCTTC.

This clone was counted only a few times. The chain uses TRBV9 and TRBJ1-2; D gene unclear. CDR1 SGDLS and CDR2 YYNGEE come from the germline V gene. The length of the CDR3 is 15 residues. Trimming took 0 bases from V and 1 from J, leaving 10 bases between them. The CDR3 region is CASSVGLGINYGYTF. CDR3 nucleotides: TGTGCCAGCAGCGTAGGGTTGGGGATTAACTATGGCTACACCTTC.

The V call is TRBV4-1, the J call TRBJ2-7; a possible D gene is TRBD1 (7 bases). V lost 4 bases and J 4 bases, leaving 17 bases between the germline ends. Per germline, CDR1 MGHRA and CDR2 YSYEKL. The CDR3 has 15 residues. CDR3 sequence reads: CASSRVQGTDYEQYF. The CDR3 DNA reads as TGCGCCAGCAGCCGAGTACAGGGGACTGATTACGAGCAGTACTTC.

The chain combines TRBV5-4 with TRBJ2-3; the D gene is possibly TRBD2 (6 bases). CDR3 length: 16 amino acids. V lost 1 base and J 3 bases, leaving 15 bases between the germline ends. Germline V gives CDR1 SGHNT, CDR2 YYREEE (reference sequence). CDR3 sequence reads: CASSLNGPEGTDTQYF. The CDR3 bases are TGTGCCAGCAGCTTGAATGGTCCGGAGGGGACAGATACGCAGTATTTT.

The chain uses TRBV11-2 and TRBJ2-5, with 7 bases lining up with TRBD2. The CDR3 totals 18 residues. Germline V gene lookup returns CDR1 SGHAT and CDR2 FQNNGV. V lost 2 bases to trimming and J lost 4 bases; unmatched junction nucleotides: 16. In DNA form, the CDR3 reads TGTGCCAGCAGCTTACCGCCCCTGCTAGCGGAGCCCGGAGAGACCCAGTACTTC. Residues: CASSLPPLLAEPGETQYF. Together with reference TRBV11-2 and TRBJ2-5, the CDR3 gives the full variable domain: EAGVAQSPRYKIIEKRQSVAFWCNPISGHATLYWYQQILGQGPKLLIQFQNNGVVDDSQLPKDRFSAERLKGVDSTLKIQPAKLEDSAVYLCASSLPPLLAEPGETQYFGPGTRLLVL.

The V and J genes are TRBV7-2 and TRBJ2-3, with 8 bases lining up with TRBD2. This CDR3 comprises 15 residues. CDR1 is SGHTA and CDR2 is FQGNSA in the germline V gene. Germline trimming cut 5 bases from V and 1 base from J; bases unmatched to any gene: 5. This chain's CDR3 is CASSGERERTDTQYF. CDR3 coding DNA: TGTGCCAGCAGCGGGGAGCGGGAGCGCACAGATACGCAGTATTTT. Supplemented by reference TRBV7-2 and TRBJ2-3, the full variable domain reads GAGVSQSPSNKVTEKGKDVELRCDPISGHTALYWYRQSLGQGLEFLIYFQGNSAPDKSGLPSDRFSAERTGGSVSTLTIQRTQQEDSAVYLCASSGERERTDTQYFGPGTRLTVL.

Regarding this clone: The sample contains more than one DNA sequence encoding this CDR3. This chain connects TRBV11-2 to TRBJ2-5, with 8 bases identical to TRBD2. Unmatched junction bases numbered 5, after V lost 0 bases and J lost 5 bases. Germline assignment: CDR1 SGHAT and CDR2 FQNNGV. The CDR3 spans 15 residues. This CDR3 reads CASSLDPGGGETQYF. The CDR3 region has the DNA TGTGCCAGCAGCTTAGATCCGGGAGGGGGGGAGACCCAGTACTTC. The complete variable domain, with remaining parts taken from reference TRBV11-2 and TRBJ2-5, reads EAGVAQSPRYKIIEKRQSVAFWCNPISGHATLYWYQQILGQGPKLLIQFQNNGVVDDSQLPKDRFSAERLKGVDSTLKIQPAKLEDSAVYLCASSLDPGGGETQYFGPGTRLLVL.

About this clone itself: The same CDR3 arises from other DNA sequences in this sample as well. CDR3: CASSLAGPAYEQYF. In nucleotides, the CDR3 is TGTGCCAGCAGCTTAGCGGGCCCTGCCTACGAGCAGTACTTC. The chain employs TRBV7-9 and TRBJ2-7, with unresolved D. The CDR3 spans 14 residues. Germline V gene lookup returns CDR1 SEHNR and CDR2 FQNEAQ (reference sequence). Trimming left V 0 bases short and J 2 bases short, with 8 bases between. The variable domain in full, completed from reference TRBV7-9 and TRBJ2-7, reads DTGVSQNPRHKITKRGQNVTFRCDPISEHNRLYWYRQTLGQGPEFLTYFQNEAQLEKSRLLSDRFSAERPKGSFSTLEIQRTEQGDSAMYLCASSLAGPAYEQYFGPGTRLTVT.

On this clone itself: Additional DNA sequences in this sample encode the identical CDR3. The chain joins TRBV27 to TRBJ2-7, with 7 bases lining up with TRBD2. The CDR3 covers 14 residues. V shed 4 bases and J 1 base; nucleotides not matched to a gene: 4. Germline values: CDR1 MNHEY, CDR2 SMNVEV (reference sequence). In DNA form, the CDR3 reads TGTGCCAGCAGTTACAGCGGGGCTTCCTACGAGCAGTACTTC. Protein sequence: CASSYSGASYEQYF.

The CDR3: CASSSGWEQYF. In DNA, the CDR3 is TGTGCCAGCAGCTCAGGGTGGGAGCAGTACTTC. The chain couples TRBV27 to TRBJ2-7; TRBD1 is a possible D gene (5 bases). The CDR3 length is 11 residues. Looked up from germline, CDR1 is MNHEY and CDR2 is SMNVEV (reference sequence). With 6 bases removed from V and 7 bases from J, the gap between germline ends came to 10 bases.

The chain is built from TRBV25-1 and TRBJ2-5, with 7 bases matching TRBD2. The V gene end was trimmed by 6 bases and the J gene end by 5 bases; junction bases not matched to a gene: 6. The CDR3 consists of 13 residues. CDR1 is MGHDK and CDR2 is SYGVNS in the germline V gene. The CDR3 DNA sequence: TGTGCCAGCAGCCAAAGGGAGGGGGAGACCCAGTACTTC. Its protein product is CASSQREGETQYF.

The genes are TRBV19 and TRBJ2-3, with D possibly being TRBD1 (6 bases). The V end was cut by 3 bases, the J end by 6 bases, with 13 bases between. The germline V gene encodes CDR1 LNHDA and CDR2 SQIVND (reference sequence). This CDR3 spans 14 amino acids. The CDR3 sequence is CASSMSAGEDTQYF. The CDR3 nucleotides are TGTGCCAGTAGTATGAGTGCAGGGGAGGATACGCAGTATTTT.

The rearrangement joins TRBV27 to TRBJ2-7; 7 positions match TRBD1. CDR1 and CDR2 from the germline V gene are MNHEY and SMNVEV (reference sequence). V lost 4 bases to trimming and J lost 3 bases; unmatched junction nucleotides: 9. The CDR3 spans 15 residues. For the CDR3, the DNA is TGTGCCAGCAGTTCTACAGGGGTGCAGGGCTACGAGCAGTACTTC. Its translation is CASSSTGVQGYEQYF.

The rearrangement uses TRBV27 and TRBJ2-5; D is unclear. CDR3 length: 14 amino acids. The V end lost 1 base, the J end lost 2 bases, and 8 bases lay between the germline ends. Germline V CDR1 and CDR2: MNHEY, SMNVEV (reference sequence). The CDR3 nucleotides read TGTGCCAGCAGTTTATTAGCAACACAAGAGACCCAGTACTTC. This sequence encodes CASSLLATQETQYF.

The rearrangement links TRBV5-6 to TRBJ2-1; no clear D gene. Trimming took off 4 bases at V and 3 bases at J, with 14 bases between the two ends. CDR1 and CDR2 from the germline V gene are SGHDT and YYEEEE. The CDR3 totals 15 residues. In DNA form, the CDR3 reads TGTGCCAGCAGCATCTTGATGGAGTTCTACAATGAGCAGTTCTTC. Protein product: CASSILMEFYNEQFF.

The J gene is TRBJ2-5, the V gene TRBV4-3; 11 bases are a match to TRBD2. Germline trimming cut 0 bases from V and 4 bases from J; bases unmatched to any gene: 7. The CDR3 is made up of 17 amino acids. The V gene's germline CDR1 is LGHNA and CDR2 YSLEER. The CDR3 is CASSQDAVAGGRETQYF. The CDR3 DNA is TGCGCCAGCAGCCAAGATGCAGTAGCGGGAGGGAGAGAGACCCAGTACTTC.

The V and J genes are TRBV11-2 and TRBJ2-1, with 9 bases identical to TRBD2. The germline V gene has CDR1 SGHAT and CDR2 FQNNGV. V lost 5 bases to trimming and J lost 5 bases; unmatched junction nucleotides: 7. This CDR3 is 15 amino acids long. CDR3 in DNA: TGTGCCAGCAGCCCAGCGGGACTAGCCGACAATGAGCAGTTCTTC. Protein sequence: CASSPAGLADNEQFF.

The chain links TRBV11-2 to TRBJ2-2; TRBD2 might be the D (5 bases). The V end lost 2 bases, the J end lost 1 base, and 11 bases lay between the germline ends. Germline CDR1 and CDR2: SGHAT and FQNNGV. This CDR3 spans 16 amino acids. The CDR3 region is CASSLWTGLNTGELFF. In DNA, the CDR3 is TGTGCCAGCAGCTTATGGACTGGATTGAACACCGGGGAGCTGTTTTTT.

The chain couples TRBV29-1 to TRBJ1-1; D is unresolved. Trimming shortened V by 6 bases and J by 1 base, and 9 bases separated the two germline ends. This CDR3 comprises 12 residues. CDR1 is SQVTM and CDR2 is ANQGSEA in the germline V gene. The CDR3 DNA reads TGCAGCGTGTGGCGGGGGAACACTGAAGCTTTCTTT. As protein: CSVWRGNTEAFF.

This chain uses TRBV30 with TRBJ2-3; no clear D gene. Germline loops: CDR1 GTSNPN, CDR2 SVGIG (reference sequence). This CDR3 comprises 12 residues. Trimming stripped 3 bases from V and 4 bases from J, with 8 bases between. CDR3 nucleotides: TGTGCCTGGAGCGAGAACCCAGATACGCAGTATTTT. This encodes CAWSENPDTQYF.

J is TRBJ2-7 and V is TRBV11-2, with D tentatively TRBD1 (6 bases). V lost 1 base to trimming and J lost 6 bases, with 10 bases between them. Germline V lookup: CDR1 SGHAT, CDR2 FQNNGV. This CDR3 is built from 13 residues. CDR3 residues: CASSLATGFEQYF. Written as DNA, the CDR3 is TGTGCCAGCAGCTTAGCTACAGGGTTCGAGCAGTACTTC.

The V gene is TRBV19, the J gene TRBJ2-1, with D possibly being TRBD1 (5 bases). V was pared by 5 bases and J by 0 bases, with 11 bases between. CDR1 and CDR2 (germline): LNHDA, SQIVND (reference sequence). The CDR3 length is 15 residues. The CDR3 sequence is CASSFTTGSYNEQFF. The CDR3 DNA is TGTGCCAGTAGTTTCACAACAGGCTCCTACAATGAGCAGTTCTTC.

V and J are TRBV11-2 and TRBJ2-5; 11 bases fit TRBD2. The ends lost 5 bases at V and 1 base at J; junction bases unmatched: 6. This CDR3 comprises 16 residues. Per the germline V gene, CDR1 is SGHAT and CDR2 is FQNNGV. CDR3 DNA sequence: TGTGCCAGCAGCCTCCCTAGCGGGGGGACCCAAGAGACCCAGTACTTC. Translated, it gives CASSLPSGGTQETQYF.

This chain links TRBV9 with TRBJ1-4; D ambiguous. The CDR3 sequence is 13 residues long. The germline gives CDR1 SGDLS, CDR2 YYNGEE. Deletions cut 3 bases from V and 6 bases from J, with 9 bases between. The CDR3 here is CASSAHSDEKLFF. Here the CDR3 DNA reads TGTGCCAGCAGCGCCCATTCCGATGAAAAACTGTTTTTT.

The chain links TRBV4-1 to TRBJ2-7, with D possibly TRBD1 on 6 matching bases. The V gene lost 0 bases and the J gene lost 4 bases, with 13 bases spanning the gap. The CDR3 contains 15 residues. Germline V lookup: CDR1 MGHRA, CDR2 YSYEKL. The CDR3 region has the DNA TGCGCCAGCAGCCAAGAATACGGACAGATATACGAGCAGTACTTC. The encoded protein is CASSQEYGQIYEQYF.